The rows below give T cell receptor beta chains drawn from one sample of a study of blood T cell repertoires in COVID-19. Profiled with immunoSEQ multiplex PCR; TCRdb holds only in-frame clones, not every one. The sample contains roughly 310,000 clones, around 87% of which appear only once. Sequences were obtained from peripheral blood. The receptors were sampled from a woman aged 50 to 60 with active or convalescent COVID-19. Each CDR3 is given with its conserved first and last residue. The D gene is left open where the match is weak. Size is omitted from some rows. Given values are once, few, many or a class for expanded clones.

clone_size	v_call	d_call	cdr3_length	j_call	cdr3_nt	cdr3_aa
NA	TRBV7-3	NA	15	TRBJ2-5	TGTGCCAGCAGCTTTGGGGACTCCCTTTTAGAGACCCAGTACTTC	CASSFGDSLLETQYF
NA	TRBV28	NA	11	TRBJ1-1	TGTGCCAGCAGACTAGCAGATGAAGCTTTCTTT	CASRLADEAFF
NA	TRBV27	NA	14	TRBJ2-3	TGTGCCAGCAGTTTACAGGGCCCCACAACTACGCAGTATTTT	CASSLQGPTTTQYF
NA	TRBV19	NA	14	TRBJ2-2	TGTGCCAGTAGGTGGGGGCAGGACACCGGGGAGCTGTTTTTT	CASRWGQDTGELFF
NA	TRBV4-1	NA	17	TRBJ1-3	TGCGCCAGCAGCCAAGAGTCCGTTTTGGCCTCTGGAAACACCATATATTTT	CASSQESVLASGNTIYF
NA	TRBV11-1	TRBD1	17	TRBJ1-2	TGTGCCAGCAGCCTAGCTTCGTACCCCACAGGGGATTCTGGCTACACCTTC	CASSLASYPTGDSGYTF
NA	TRBV15	NA	15	TRBJ1-1	TGTGCCACCAGCAGAGTGGGCCTAACGAACACTGAAGCTTTCTTT	CATSRVGLTNTEAFF
once	TRBV4-1	TRBD1	17	TRBJ1-4	TGCGCCAGCAGCCAAGGCCCAAGGGGGCGGAATAATGAAAAACTGTTTTTT	CASSQGPRGRNNEKLFF
NA	TRBV6-6	TRBD2	10	TRBJ2-7	TGTGCCTGTGCGGGGGACGAGCAGTACTTC	CACAGDEQYF
NA	TRBV6-5	TRBD1	16	TRBJ1-4	TGTGCCAGCAGTTACTCTACGGGACAGGGGCGGGAAAAACTGTTTTTT	CASSYSTGQGREKLFF
NA	TRBV12-5	TRBD1	16	TRBJ1-2	TGTGCTAGTGGTTTGGTGACGGGACAGGGAGGATATGGCTACACCTTC	CASGLVTGQGGYGYTF
NA	TRBV2	TRBD1	14	TRBJ1-2	TGTGCCATTGACAGGGCAGGAGTTTTGTATGGCTACACCTTC	CAIDRAGVLYGYTF
NA	TRBV9	NA	13	TRBJ2-2	TGTGCCAGCAGCGGCAGGGTCCCCGGGGAGCTGTTTTTT	CASSGRVPGELFF
NA	TRBV7-2	NA	18	TRBJ2-7	TGTGCCAGCAGCTTCCCCCAGGGGCGACGGTGGGAGTCCTACGAGCAGTACTTC	CASSFPQGRRWESYEQYF
NA	TRBV7-6	NA	14	TRBJ2-1	TGTGCCAGCAGCCTGACGGGATTTGACAATGAGCAGTTCTTC	CASSLTGFDNEQFF
NA	TRBV25-1	TRBD1	17	TRBJ1-2	TGTGCCAGCAGTGAATTCGACGGGACAGGGGGTAACTATGGCTACACCTTC	CASSEFDGTGGNYGYTF
NA	TRBV24-1	NA	13	TRBJ1-2	TGTGCCACCAGTGATTGGCAGTCCTATGGCTACACCTTC	CATSDWQSYGYTF
NA	TRBV4-1	NA	16	TRBJ2-1	TGCGCCAGCAGCCAAGATGCACAGGCACACTACAATGAGCAGTTCTTC	CASSQDAQAHYNEQFF
NA	TRBV9	NA	16	TRBJ1-2	TGTGCCAGCAGCGTGGCCCCGGGACCCGCGGCGGGGGGCTACACCTTC	CASSVAPGPAAGGYTF
NA	TRBV7-3	TRBD2	13	TRBJ2-7	TGTGCCAGCAGCCCCGGACTAGCCCACGAGCAGTACTTC	CASSPGLAHEQYF
NA	TRBV3-1/TRBV3-2	TRBD1	13	TRBJ1-2	TGTGCCAGCAGCTCCAGGGGGCACGATGGCTACACCTTC	CASSSRGHDGYTF
NA	TRBV7-9	NA	19	TRBJ1-4	TGTGCCAGCAGCCTTAAACATCAGGGTAGCAGAACAACTAATGAAAAACTGTTTTTT	CASSLKHQGSRTTNEKLFF
NA	TRBV30	TRBD2	13	TRBJ2-1	TGTGCCTGGAGTGGGGGACTAGTCGCTGAGCAGTTCTTC	CAWSGGLVAEQFF
NA	TRBV9	NA	16	TRBJ2-7	TGTGCCAGCAGCGCCACTGCAGGGGCCGTAGGCCACGAGCAGTACTTC	CASSATAGAVGHEQYF
NA	TRBV7-8	NA	12	TRBJ1-2	TGTGCCAGCAGCTTTCCAGTCTATGGCTACACCTTC	CASSFPVYGYTF
NA	TRBV28	NA	12	TRBJ1-1	TGTGCCAGCACAAAGAGCGGGTACCAAGCTTTCTTT	CASTKSGYQAFF
many	TRBV27	NA	15	TRBJ1-6	TGTGCCAGCAGTTTATCTAACGGGAATAATTCACCCCTCCACTTT	CASSLSNGNNSPLHF
NA	TRBV30	NA	12	TRBJ2-4	TGTGCCTGGAGTAGGGGGGGCAACATTCAGTACTTC	CAWSRGGNIQYF
NA	TRBV11-2	NA	15	TRBJ2-7	TGTGCCAGCAGCTCCTGGGACTTGGGAACTTACGAGCAGTACTTC	CASSSWDLGTYEQYF
NA	TRBV3-1/TRBV3-2	NA	15	TRBJ1-3	TGTGCCAGCAGCCCGGGGGGGGAAGCTGGAAACACCATATATTTT	CASSPGGEAGNTIYF
NA	TRBV6-2/TRBV6-3	TRBD2	14	TRBJ2-3	TGTGCCAGCAGTCCCGGGACTAGAGTATATACGCAGTATTTT	CASSPGTRVYTQYF
NA	TRBV3-1/TRBV3-2	TRBD1	16	TRBJ2-7	TGTGCCAGCAGCCACTACAGGGGTAAGAGGACCTACGAGCAGTACTTC	CASSHYRGKRTYEQYF
NA	TRBV28	NA	14	TRBJ1-4	TGTGCCAGCAGCCGGGGGGGGATTGGTGAAAAACTGTTTTTT	CASSRGGIGEKLFF
NA	TRBV11-3	NA	13	TRBJ1-1	TGTGCCAGCAGCTTGCCGGGAACGGCTGAAGCTTTCTTT	CASSLPGTAEAFF
few	TRBV7-2	TRBD1	15	TRBJ1-1	TGTGCCAGCAGCCCTGGGGACAGGAGGAACACTGAAGCTTTCTTT	CASSPGDRRNTEAFF
NA	TRBV21-1	NA	15	TRBJ1-1	TGTGCCAGCAGCACCGCGGGGGTAATGAACACTGAAGCTTTCTTT	CASSTAGVMNTEAFF
NA	TRBV4-3	NA	17	TRBJ2-7	TGCGCCAGCAGCCAAGATTTAGGCGCGGGGGCCTCCTACGAGCAGTACTTC	CASSQDLGAGASYEQYF
NA	TRBV30	NA	13	TRBJ2-7	TGTGCCTGGAGTAGGAGCGAAACGGGCGAGCAGTACTTC	CAWSRSETGEQYF
NA	TRBV5-5	NA	14	TRBJ1-1	TGTGCCAGCAGCTTCTATCAGGGGAACACTGAAGCTTTCTTT	CASSFYQGNTEAFF
NA	TRBV12-3/TRBV12-4	NA	13	TRBJ2-7	TGTGCCAGCAGTGAGGGAGGACGCTACGAGCAGTACTTC	CASSEGGRYEQYF
once	TRBV9	NA	15	TRBJ2-1	TGTGCCAGCAGCGTAGAGAGGGTTCAAAGGAACGAGCAGTTCTTC	CASSVERVQRNEQFF
NA	TRBV4-1	TRBD1	18	TRBJ2-7	TGCGCCAGCAGCCAAGTTTTATCTGGCAACAGGGGACAGTACGAGCAGTACTTC	CASSQVLSGNRGQYEQYF
NA	TRBV5-4	NA	15	TRBJ1-1	TGTGCCAGCAGCTTGACTCGGGGGAAGAACACTGAAGCTTTCTTT	CASSLTRGKNTEAFF
NA	TRBV7-2	NA	13	TRBJ2-5	TGTGCCAGCAGCTCCGTGGCGGCCGAGACCCAGTACTTC	CASSSVAAETQYF
NA	TRBV3-1/TRBV3-2	NA	15	TRBJ1-6	TGTGCCAGCAGCCAAGATCGTAGACAGAATTCACCCCTCCACTTT	CASSQDRRQNSPLHF
NA	TRBV25-1	TRBD1	14	TRBJ2-1	TGTGCCAGCAGTCCCGGACAGGAGTACAATGAGCAGTTCTTC	CASSPGQEYNEQFF
NA	TRBV6-2/TRBV6-3	TRBD2	18	TRBJ2-1	TGTGCCAGCACCCCCCGGACTAGCGGGGGCAGCTCCTACAATGAGCAGTTCTTC	CASTPRTSGGSSYNEQFF
NA	TRBV15	TRBD1	16	TRBJ1-6	TGTGCCACCAGCAGTAAGACAGGGACCCATAATTCACCCCTCCACTTT	CATSSKTGTHNSPLHF
NA	TRBV6-1	TRBD2	17	TRBJ2-7	TGTGCCAGCAGTGAAAGGACTAGCGGGAGGCCAGGGAACGAGCAGTACTTC	CASSERTSGRPGNEQYF
NA	TRBV7-3	TRBD1	13	TRBJ2-7	TGTGCCAGCAGCGAGGGACAGTACTACGAGCAGTACTTC	CASSEGQYYEQYF
NA	TRBV5-5	TRBD1	16	TRBJ2-1	TGTGCCAGCAGCTTGGGCCGGGACAGCTACTACAATGAGCAGTTCTTC	CASSLGRDSYYNEQFF
NA	TRBV5-4	NA	15	TRBJ2-7	TGTGCCAGCAGCTTGGGTGTCGAGGGTGCAGGCGGGCAGTACTTC	CASSLGVEGAGGQYF
NA	TRBV7-2	NA	13	TRBJ1-2	TGTGCCAGCAGCTTAGGGGGCGGCTATGGCTACACCTTC	CASSLGGGYGYTF
NA	TRBV6-5	NA	16	TRBJ2-7	TGTGCCAGCAGTTATCAGGGGAACAGGGCCAGCTACGAGCAGTACTTC	CASSYQGNRASYEQYF
NA	TRBV4-1	TRBD2	17	TRBJ2-3	TGCGCCAGCAGCCAGCTCGACCTAGCGGGAGTGATAGATACGCAGTATTTT	CASSQLDLAGVIDTQYF
NA	TRBV7-2	TRBD2	16	TRBJ2-3	TGTGCCAGCAGCTTAGCTCCCGGGACTAACACAGATACGCAGTATTTT	CASSLAPGTNTDTQYF
NA	TRBV9	NA	14	TRBJ2-3	TGTGCCAGCAGCCGTTATATAGGCACAGATACGCAGTATTTT	CASSRYIGTDTQYF